This TCR beta chain was retrieved from a study of blood T cell repertoires in COVID-19. Study-wide background: Collection of acute and convalescent COVID-19 samples took place in the United States, Italy and Spain. In each case, the material was cDNA or gDNA derived from T cells, B-cell-depleted T cells, or PBMCs.

The length of the CDR3 is 16 residues. Trimming left V 2 bases short and J 0 bases short, with 8 bases between. Germline loops: CDR1 MNHEY, CDR2 SMNVEV (reference sequence). In the original processing: From reference gene primer amplification, estimates of nucleated cell counts were derived. Measured with immunoSEQ multiplex PCR; TCRdb has only the in-frame clones, and not every one. V and J calls and clone size are those listed in that table; D and trimming were worked out from the DNA. Of around 300,000 clones listed, 85% are singletons. The chain uses TRBV27 and TRBJ1-6; a weak D match, TRBD1 (5 bases). Sequencing was carried out using peripheral blood. This clonotype was sampled from a human donor in a cohort sampled during active COVID-19. In nucleotides, the CDR3 is TGTGCCAGCAGTTTACAGGGAACCTCCTATAATTCACCCCTCCACTTT. This codes for CASSLQGTSYNSPLHF.